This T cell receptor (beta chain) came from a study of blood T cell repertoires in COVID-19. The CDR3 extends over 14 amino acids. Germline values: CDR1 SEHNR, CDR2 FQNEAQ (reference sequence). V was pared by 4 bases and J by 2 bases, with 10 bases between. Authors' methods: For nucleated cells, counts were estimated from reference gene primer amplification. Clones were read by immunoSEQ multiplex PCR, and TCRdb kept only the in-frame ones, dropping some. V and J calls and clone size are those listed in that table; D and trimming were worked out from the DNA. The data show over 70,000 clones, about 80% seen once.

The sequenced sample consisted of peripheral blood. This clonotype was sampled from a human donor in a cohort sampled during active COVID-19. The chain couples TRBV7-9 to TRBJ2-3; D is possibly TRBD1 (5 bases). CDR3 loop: CASSSAGITDTQYF. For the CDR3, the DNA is TGTGCCAGCAGCTCGGCAGGGATCACAGATACGCAGTATTTT.